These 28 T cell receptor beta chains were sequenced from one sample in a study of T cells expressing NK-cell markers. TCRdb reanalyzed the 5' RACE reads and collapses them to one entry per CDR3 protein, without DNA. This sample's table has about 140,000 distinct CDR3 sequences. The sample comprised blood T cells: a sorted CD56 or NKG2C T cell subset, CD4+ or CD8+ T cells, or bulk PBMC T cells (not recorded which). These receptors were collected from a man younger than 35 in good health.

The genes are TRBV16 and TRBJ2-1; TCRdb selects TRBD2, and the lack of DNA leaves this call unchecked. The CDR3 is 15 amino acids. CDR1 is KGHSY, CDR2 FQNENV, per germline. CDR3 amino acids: CASSQEERGPNEQFF.

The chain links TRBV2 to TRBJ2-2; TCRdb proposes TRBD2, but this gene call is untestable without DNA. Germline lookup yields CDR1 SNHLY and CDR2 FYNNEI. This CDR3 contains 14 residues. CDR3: CATTEGFKGGELFF.

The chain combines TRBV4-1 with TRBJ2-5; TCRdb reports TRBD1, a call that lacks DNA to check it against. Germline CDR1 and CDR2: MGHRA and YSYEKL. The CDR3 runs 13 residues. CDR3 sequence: CASRDLSRETQYF.

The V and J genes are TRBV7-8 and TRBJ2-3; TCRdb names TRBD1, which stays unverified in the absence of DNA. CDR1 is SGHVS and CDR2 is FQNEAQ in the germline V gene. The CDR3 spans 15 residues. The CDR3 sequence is CASSRQGQGTDTQYF.

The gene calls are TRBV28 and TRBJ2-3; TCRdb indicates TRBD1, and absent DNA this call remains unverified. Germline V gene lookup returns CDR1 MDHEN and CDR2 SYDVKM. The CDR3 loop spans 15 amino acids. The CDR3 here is CASSKSGTDTDTQYF.

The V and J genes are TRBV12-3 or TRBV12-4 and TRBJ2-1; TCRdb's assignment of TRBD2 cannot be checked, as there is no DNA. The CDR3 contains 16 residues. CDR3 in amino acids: CASGPRTSGLYNEQFF.

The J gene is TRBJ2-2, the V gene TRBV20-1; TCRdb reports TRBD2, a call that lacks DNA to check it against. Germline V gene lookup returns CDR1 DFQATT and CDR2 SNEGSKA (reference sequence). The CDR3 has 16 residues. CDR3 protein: CSASSGAGGPTGELFF.

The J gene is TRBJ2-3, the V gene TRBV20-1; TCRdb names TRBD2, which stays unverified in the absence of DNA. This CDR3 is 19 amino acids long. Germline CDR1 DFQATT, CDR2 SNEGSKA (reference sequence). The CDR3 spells CSARVGTSGSKFSTDTQYF.

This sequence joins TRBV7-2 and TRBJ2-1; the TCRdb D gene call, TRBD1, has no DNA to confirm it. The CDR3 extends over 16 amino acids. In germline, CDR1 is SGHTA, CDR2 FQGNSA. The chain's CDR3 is CASSLAHLGRSNEQFF.

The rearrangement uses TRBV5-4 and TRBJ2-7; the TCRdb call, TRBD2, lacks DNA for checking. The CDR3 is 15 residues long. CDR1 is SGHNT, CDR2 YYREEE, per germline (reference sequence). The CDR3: CASSLIGEAHYEQYF. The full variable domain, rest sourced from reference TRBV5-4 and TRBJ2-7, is ETGVTQSPTHLIKTRGQQVTLRCSSQSGHNTVSWYQQALGQGPQFIFQYYREEENGRGNFPPRFSGLQFPNYSSELNVNALELDDSALYLCASSLIGEAHYEQYFGPGTRLTVT.

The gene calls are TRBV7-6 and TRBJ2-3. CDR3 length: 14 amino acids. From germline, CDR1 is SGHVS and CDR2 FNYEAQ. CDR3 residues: CASSLEYETDTQYF.

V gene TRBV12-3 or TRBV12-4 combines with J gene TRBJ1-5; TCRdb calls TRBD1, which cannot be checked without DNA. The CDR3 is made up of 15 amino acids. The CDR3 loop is CASGRGGRGGQPQHF.

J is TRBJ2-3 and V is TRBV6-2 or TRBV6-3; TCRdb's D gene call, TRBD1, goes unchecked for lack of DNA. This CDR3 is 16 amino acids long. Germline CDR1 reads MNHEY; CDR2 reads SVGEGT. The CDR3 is CASSKFLGQGTDTQYF.

CDR3 protein: CATSRGDRHFEAFF. V is TRBV15 and J is TRBJ1-1; TCRdb outputs TRBD1, but without DNA this stays unchecked. Germline CDR1 reads LNHNV; CDR2 reads YYDKDF (reference sequence). The CDR3 covers 14 residues.

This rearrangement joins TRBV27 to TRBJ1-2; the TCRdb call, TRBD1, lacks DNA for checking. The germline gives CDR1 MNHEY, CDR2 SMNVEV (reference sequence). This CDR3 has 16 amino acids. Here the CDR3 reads CASSTTRQGPIGGYTF.

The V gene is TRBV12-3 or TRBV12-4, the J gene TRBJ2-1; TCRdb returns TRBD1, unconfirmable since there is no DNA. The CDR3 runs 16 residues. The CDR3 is CGSGVAGGAPYNEQFF.

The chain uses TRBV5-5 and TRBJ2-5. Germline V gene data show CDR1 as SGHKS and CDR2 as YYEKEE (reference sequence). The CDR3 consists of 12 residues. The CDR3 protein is CASSLHGQDQYF.

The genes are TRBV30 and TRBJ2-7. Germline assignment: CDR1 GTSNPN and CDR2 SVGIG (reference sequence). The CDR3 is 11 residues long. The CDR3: CAWSATYEQYF.

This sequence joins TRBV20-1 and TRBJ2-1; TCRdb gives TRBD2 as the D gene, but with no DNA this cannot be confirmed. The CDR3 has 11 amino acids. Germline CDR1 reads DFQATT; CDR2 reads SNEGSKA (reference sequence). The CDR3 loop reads CSGREVNEQFF.

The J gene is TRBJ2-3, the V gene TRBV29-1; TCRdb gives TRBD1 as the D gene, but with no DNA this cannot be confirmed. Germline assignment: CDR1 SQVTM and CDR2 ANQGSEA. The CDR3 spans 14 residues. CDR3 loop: CSVEDPRGPDTQYF.

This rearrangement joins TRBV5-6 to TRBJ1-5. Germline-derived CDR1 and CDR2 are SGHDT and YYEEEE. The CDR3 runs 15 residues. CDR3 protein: CASSSTVDSNQPQHF.

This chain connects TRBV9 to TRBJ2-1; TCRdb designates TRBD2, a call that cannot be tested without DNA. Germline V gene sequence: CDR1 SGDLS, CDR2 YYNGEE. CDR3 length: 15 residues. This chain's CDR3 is CASSVWDYNYNEQFF.

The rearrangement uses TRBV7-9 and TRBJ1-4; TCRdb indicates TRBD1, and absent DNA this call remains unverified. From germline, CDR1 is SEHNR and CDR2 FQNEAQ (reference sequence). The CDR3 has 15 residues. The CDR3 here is CASSPQGETNEKLFF.

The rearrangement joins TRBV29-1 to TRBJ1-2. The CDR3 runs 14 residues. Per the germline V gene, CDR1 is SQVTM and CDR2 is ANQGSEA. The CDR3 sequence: CSVEDRSDFYGYTF.

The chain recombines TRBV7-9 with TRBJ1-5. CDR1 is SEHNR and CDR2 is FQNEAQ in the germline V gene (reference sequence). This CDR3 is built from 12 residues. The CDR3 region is CASGGGNQPQHF.

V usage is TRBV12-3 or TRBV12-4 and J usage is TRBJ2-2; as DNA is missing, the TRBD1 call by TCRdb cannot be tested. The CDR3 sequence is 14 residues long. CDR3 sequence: CAGRDRRNTGELFF.

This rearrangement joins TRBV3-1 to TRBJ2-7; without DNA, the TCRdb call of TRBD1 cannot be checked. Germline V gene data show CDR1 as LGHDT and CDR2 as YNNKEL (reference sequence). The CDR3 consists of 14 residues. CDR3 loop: CASSQDEWGREQYF.

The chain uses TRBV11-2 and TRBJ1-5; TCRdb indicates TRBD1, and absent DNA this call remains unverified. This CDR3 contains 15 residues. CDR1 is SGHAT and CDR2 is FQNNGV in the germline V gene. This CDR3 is CASSPGGGRGQPQHF. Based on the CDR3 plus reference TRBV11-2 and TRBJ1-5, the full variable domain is EAGVAQSPRYKIIEKRQSVAFWCNPISGHATLYWYQQILGQGPKLLIQFQNNGVVDDSQLPKDRFSAERLKGVDSTLKIQPAKLEDSAVYLCASSPGGGRGQPQHFGDGTRLSIL.